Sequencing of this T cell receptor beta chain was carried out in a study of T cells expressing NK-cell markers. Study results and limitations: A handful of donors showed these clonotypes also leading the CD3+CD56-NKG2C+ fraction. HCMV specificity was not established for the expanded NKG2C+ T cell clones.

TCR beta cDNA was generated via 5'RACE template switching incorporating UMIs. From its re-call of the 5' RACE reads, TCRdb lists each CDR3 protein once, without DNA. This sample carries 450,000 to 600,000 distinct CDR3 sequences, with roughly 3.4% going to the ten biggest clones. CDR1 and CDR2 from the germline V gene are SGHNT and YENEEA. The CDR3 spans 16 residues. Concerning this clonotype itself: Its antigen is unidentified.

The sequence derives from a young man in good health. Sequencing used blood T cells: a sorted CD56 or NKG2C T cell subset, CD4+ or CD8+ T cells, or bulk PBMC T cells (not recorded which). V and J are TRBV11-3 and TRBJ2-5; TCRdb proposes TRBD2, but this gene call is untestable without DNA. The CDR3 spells CASSLILAGVQETQYF.